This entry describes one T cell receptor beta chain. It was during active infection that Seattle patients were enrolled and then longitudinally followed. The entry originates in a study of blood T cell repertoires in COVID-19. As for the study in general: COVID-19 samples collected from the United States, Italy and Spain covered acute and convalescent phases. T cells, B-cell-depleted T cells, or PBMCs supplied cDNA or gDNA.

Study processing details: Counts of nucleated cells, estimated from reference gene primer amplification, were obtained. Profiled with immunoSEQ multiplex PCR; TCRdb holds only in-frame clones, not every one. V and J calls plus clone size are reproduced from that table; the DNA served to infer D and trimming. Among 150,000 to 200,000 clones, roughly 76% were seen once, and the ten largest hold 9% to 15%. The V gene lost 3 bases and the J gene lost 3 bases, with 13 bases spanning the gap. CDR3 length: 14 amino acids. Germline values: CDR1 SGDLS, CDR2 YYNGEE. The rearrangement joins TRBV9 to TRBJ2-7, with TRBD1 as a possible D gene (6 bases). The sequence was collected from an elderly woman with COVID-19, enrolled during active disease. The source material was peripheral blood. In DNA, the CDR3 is TGTGCCAGCAGCGCCGGGACAACCAACTACGAGCAGTACTTC. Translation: CASSAGTTNYEQYF.